Reported below is one T cell receptor beta chain. The antigen is undetermined. These data come from a study of T cell responses to AZD1222 COVID-19 vaccine. Study summary: Both about-4-week and about-12-week second-dose recipients were combined. Study-level results: Nearly half of spike-specific TCRs reportedly go after variant regions that carry no mutations.

The CDR3 contains 16 residues. Germline CDR1 is SEHNR and CDR2 is FQNEAQ (reference sequence). Trimming shortened V by 5 bases and J by 6 bases, and 20 bases separated the two germline ends. Sequencing was performed with immunoSEQ multiplex PCR; in TCRdb, only in-frame clones are kept and a portion is missing. Among about 150,000 clones listed, roughly 92% were seen once. J is TRBJ1-5 and V is TRBV7-9; D is undetermined. Sequencing was performed on peripheral blood, taken on day 0 of AZD1222 vaccination. This TCR was sampled from an adult in good health. Here the CDR3 reads CASSMSRTVRGQPQHF. DNA of the CDR3: TGTGCCAGCAGCATGTCCCGCACAGTCCGGGGTCAGCCCCAGCATTTT. Full variable domain (missing parts from reference TRBV7-9 and TRBJ1-5): DTGVSQNPRHKITKRGQNVTFRCDPISEHNRLYWYRQTLGQGPEFLTYFQNEAQLEKSRLLSDRFSAERPKGSFSTLEIQRTEQGDSAMYLCASSMSRTVRGQPQHFGDGTRLSIL.